Sequencing of this T cell receptor (beta chain) was carried out in a study of OX40 agonist ivuxolimab in advanced cancers. Study background: Patients receiving dose escalation had hepatocellular carcinoma, melanoma, renal cell or head and neck cancer.

General study points: The CD4+ and CD8+ T cells in the blood had expanded clonally by week 6 at 0.1 to 3.0 mg/kg. Antigen specificity was not determined for the expanded peripheral T cells.

Germline assignment: CDR1 SQVTM and CDR2 ANQGSEA. V lost 0 bases, J lost 9 bases, and 18 bases lay in between. The length of the CDR3 is 14 residues. Here immunoSEQ multiplex PCR was the method, and the copy in TCRdb shows in-frame clones only, minus some. The sample contains around 50,000 clones, around 85% of which appear only once. Notes on this clone: Its specificity is not known.

The V gene is TRBV29-1, the J gene TRBJ2-7; D perhaps matches TRBD1 (5 bases). The sample was CD4+ or CD8+ T cells sorted from blood, taken in a trial of the OX40 agonist ivuxolimab. This TCR came from an adult with an advanced solid tumor such as melanoma, head and neck, liver or kidney cancer. The CDR3, as DNA: TGCAGCGTTGAAGATGTGTCAGAGGACCAGGGGCAGTACTTC. This sequence encodes CSVEDVSEDQGQYF.